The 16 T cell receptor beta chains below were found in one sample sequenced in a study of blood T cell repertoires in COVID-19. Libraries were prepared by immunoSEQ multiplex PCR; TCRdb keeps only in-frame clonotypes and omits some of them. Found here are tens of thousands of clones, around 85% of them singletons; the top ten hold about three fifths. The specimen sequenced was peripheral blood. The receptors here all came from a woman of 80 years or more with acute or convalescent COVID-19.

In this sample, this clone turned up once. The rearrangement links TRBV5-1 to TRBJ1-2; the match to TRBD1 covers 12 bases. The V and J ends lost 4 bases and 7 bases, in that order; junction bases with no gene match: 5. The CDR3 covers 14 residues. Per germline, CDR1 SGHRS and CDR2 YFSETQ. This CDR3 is CASSPGQGAGGYTF. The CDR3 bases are TGCGCCAGCAGCCCGGGACAGGGGGCCGGTGGCTACACCTTC.

Written as DNA, the CDR3 is TGTGCCAGCAGACATAACTCGGGACAGAGATATGGCTACACCTTC. Its protein product is CASRHNSGQRYGYTF. The chain links TRBV3-1 (or the pseudogene TRBV3-2) to TRBJ1-2; TRBD1 aligns across 7 bases. The CDR3 is made up of 15 amino acids. The V segment lost 6 bases and the J segment 5 bases; nucleotides outside the gene matches: 12. Germline CDR1 reads LGHDT; CDR2 reads YNNKEL (reference sequence).

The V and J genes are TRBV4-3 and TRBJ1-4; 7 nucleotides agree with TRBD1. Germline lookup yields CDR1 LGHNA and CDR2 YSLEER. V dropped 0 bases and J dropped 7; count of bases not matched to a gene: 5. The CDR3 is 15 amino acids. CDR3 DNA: TGCGCCAGCAGCCAAGAAGGGGGCCCGGTTGAAAAACTGTTTTTT. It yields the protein CASSQEGGPVEKLFF.

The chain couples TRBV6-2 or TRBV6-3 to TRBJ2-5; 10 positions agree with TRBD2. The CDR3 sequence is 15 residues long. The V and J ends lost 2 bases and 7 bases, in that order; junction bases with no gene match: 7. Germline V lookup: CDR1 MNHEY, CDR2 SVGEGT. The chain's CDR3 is CASSYVLAGVGTQYF. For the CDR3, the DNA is TGTGCCAGCAGTTACGTGCTAGCGGGAGTCGGGACCCAGTACTTC.

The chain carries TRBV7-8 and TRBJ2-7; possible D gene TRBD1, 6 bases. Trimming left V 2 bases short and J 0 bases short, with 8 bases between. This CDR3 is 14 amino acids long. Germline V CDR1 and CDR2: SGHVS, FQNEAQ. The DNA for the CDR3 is TGTGCCAGCAGCTTACAGGACAGCTCCTACGAGCAGTACTTC. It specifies CASSLQDSSYEQYF.

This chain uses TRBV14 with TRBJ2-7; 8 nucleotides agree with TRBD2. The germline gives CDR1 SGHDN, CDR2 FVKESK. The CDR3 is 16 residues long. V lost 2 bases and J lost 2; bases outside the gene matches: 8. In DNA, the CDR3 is TGTGCCAGCAGCCAATCGATAGCGGGAAAACCCTACGAGCAGTACTTC. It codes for CASSQSIAGKPYEQYF.

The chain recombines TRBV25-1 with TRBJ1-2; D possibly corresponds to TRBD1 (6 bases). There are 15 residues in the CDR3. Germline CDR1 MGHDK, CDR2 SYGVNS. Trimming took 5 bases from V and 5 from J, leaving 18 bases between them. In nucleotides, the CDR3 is TGTGCCAGCAGTCCATATTCCGGGACATCTTATGGCTACACCTTC. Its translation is CASSPYSGTSYGYTF.

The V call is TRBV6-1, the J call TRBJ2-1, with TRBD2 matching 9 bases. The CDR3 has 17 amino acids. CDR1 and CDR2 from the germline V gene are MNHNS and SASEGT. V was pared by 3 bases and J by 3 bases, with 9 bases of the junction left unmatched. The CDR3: CASSEIAGGSFYNEQFF. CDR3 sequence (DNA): TGTGCCAGCAGTGAGATCGCGGGAGGGAGCTTCTACAATGAGCAGTTCTTC.

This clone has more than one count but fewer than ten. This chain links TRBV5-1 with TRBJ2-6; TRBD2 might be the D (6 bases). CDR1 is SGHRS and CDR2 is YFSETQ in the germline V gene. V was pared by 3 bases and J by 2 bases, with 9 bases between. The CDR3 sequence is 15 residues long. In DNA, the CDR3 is TGCGCCAGCAGCTGGGGGACTCCTGGGGCCAACGTCCTGACTTTC. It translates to CASSWGTPGANVLTF.

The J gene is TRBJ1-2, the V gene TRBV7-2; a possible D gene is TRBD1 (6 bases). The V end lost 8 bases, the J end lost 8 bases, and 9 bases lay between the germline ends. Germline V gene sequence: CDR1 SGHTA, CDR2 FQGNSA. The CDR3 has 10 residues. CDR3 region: CASRTVGYTF. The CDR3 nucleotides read TGTGCCAGCCGGACAGTCGGCTACACCTTC. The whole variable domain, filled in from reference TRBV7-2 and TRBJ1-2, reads GAGVSQSPSNKVTEKGKDVELRCDPISGHTALYWYRQSLGQGLEFLIYFQGNSAPDKSGLPSDRFSAERTGGSVSTLTIQRTQQEDSAVYLCASRTVGYTFGSGTRLTVV.

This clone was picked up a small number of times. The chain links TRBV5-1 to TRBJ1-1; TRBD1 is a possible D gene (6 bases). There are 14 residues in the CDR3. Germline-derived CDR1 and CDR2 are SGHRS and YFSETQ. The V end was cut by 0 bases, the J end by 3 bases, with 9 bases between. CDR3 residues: CASSLATGYTEAFF. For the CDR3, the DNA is TGCGCCAGCAGCTTGGCTACAGGGTACACTGAAGCTTTCTTT.

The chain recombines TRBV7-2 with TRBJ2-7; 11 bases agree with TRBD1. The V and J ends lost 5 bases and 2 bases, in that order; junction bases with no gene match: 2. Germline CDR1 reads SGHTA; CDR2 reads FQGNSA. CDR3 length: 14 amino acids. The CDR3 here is CASSLGQGAYEQYF. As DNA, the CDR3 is TGTGCCAGCAGCCTGGGACAGGGGGCCTACGAGCAGTACTTC.

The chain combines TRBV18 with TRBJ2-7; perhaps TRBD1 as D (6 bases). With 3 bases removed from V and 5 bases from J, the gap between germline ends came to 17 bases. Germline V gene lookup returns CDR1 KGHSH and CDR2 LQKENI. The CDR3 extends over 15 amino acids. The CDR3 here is CASSPVGAQSHEQYF. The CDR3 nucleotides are TGTGCCAGCTCACCCGTGGGGGCGCAGTCCCACGAGCAGTACTTC.

The CDR3: CASSSLAVPGRELFF. The CDR3 DNA reads TGTGCCAGCAGCTCCCTAGCGGTGCCGGGGAGGGAGCTGTTTTTT. V is TRBV11-2 and J is TRBJ2-2, with 7 bases matching TRBD2. The junction had 11 bases not matched to a gene; V was cut back by 4 bases and J by 9 bases. Germline V gives CDR1 SGHAT, CDR2 FQNNGV. The CDR3 totals 15 residues.

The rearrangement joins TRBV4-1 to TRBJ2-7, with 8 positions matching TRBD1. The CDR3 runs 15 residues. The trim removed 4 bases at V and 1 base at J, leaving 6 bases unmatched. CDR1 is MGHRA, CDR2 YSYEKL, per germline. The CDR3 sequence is CASSLNRDRSYEQYF. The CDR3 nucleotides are TGCGCCAGCAGCCTTAACCGGGACAGGTCCTACGAGCAGTACTTC.

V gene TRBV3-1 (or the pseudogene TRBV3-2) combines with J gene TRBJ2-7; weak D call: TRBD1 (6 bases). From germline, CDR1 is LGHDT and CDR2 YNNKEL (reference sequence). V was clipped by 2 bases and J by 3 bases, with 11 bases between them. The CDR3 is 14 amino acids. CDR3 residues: CASSQPGHRYEQYF. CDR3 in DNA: TGTGCCAGCAGCCAACCGGGACACCGCTACGAGCAGTACTTC.